A selection of T cell receptor beta chains follows, all from one sample in a study of T cell repertoires in cytomegalovirus infection. One entry per CDR3 protein results from TCRdb running MiXCR on the reads. The sample has about 260,000 distinct CDR3 sequences; roughly 15% are singletons. Sequencing was carried out using PBMCs. Source of these receptors: a human donor in good health (CMV status not recorded). Some clones in this sample may be carry-over from other donors' samples. The CDR3 runs from the conserved cysteine through the conserved F or W. A D gene is named only where the DNA matches it firmly. The size of a clone is reported for some rows only, either as once, few or many, or as a class for expanded clones.

cdr3_nt cdr3_aa j_call d_call v_call clone_size
TGCAGTGCTAGAATCGGCCGTGGAAACACCATATATTTT CSARIGRGNTIYF TRBJ1-3 . TRBV20-1 few
TGTGCCAGCAGTTCTGGGGCTCACACAGATACGCAGTATTTT CASSSGAHTDTQYF TRBJ2-3 . TRBV28 many
TGTGCCAGCAGCAGGGGGTCCTACAATGAGCAGTTCTTC CASSRGSYNEQFF TRBJ2-1 . TRBV7-2 many
TGCGCCAGCAGCCATAGGGGGAGCGGCTACACCTTC CASSHRGSGYTF TRBJ1-2 . TRBV4-1 .
TGTGCCAGCAGTTTACTTGGGGGTTCCGAGTATGGCTACACCTTC CASSLLGGSEYGYTF TRBJ1-2 . TRBV28 many
TGTGCCAGCAGCCCCACAAGCCGGACCCTGCTCTCCTACGAGCAGTACTTC CASSPTSRTLLSYEQYF TRBJ2-7 . TRBV7-9 few
TGCGCCAGCAGCCAAGGACTAGCGGGAGCCTTTACTCCCTACGAGCAGTACTTC CASSQGLAGAFTPYEQYF TRBJ2-7 TRBD2 TRBV4-1 .
TGTGCCAGCAGCACGACAGGGGCTGGGGCCAACGTCCTGACTTTC CASSTTGAGANVLTF TRBJ2-6 TRBD1 TRBV3-1 .
TGCAGCGTTGAAGTAATACTACACGAGCAGTACTTC CSVEVILHEQYF TRBJ2-7 . TRBV29-1 few
TGTGCCAGCAGCCAAGATTTATGGGGATGGCAGTTCTTC CASSQDLWGWQFF TRBJ2-1 . TRBV3-1 .
TGTGCCAGCAGCTTAACGGGGGGGCTGGAGACCCAGTACTTC CASSLTGGLETQYF TRBJ2-5 . TRBV7-3 many
TGTGCCAGCAGTTATAAAACAGGGACTAGCGGGGGTAGCGAGCAGTACTTC CASSYKTGTSGGSEQYF TRBJ2-7 TRBD2 TRBV6-9 many
TGTGCCAGCAGCTTAGTCGCGGGAGCTCGGGGTGAGCAGTTCTTC CASSLVAGARGEQFF TRBJ2-1 TRBD2 TRBV7-6 many
TGTGCCATCAGTTTAGCGGGGGGGCAGTACAATGAGCAGTTCTTC CAISLAGGQYNEQFF TRBJ2-1 TRBD2 TRBV10-3 .
TGTGCCAGCAGCTCTTCGTACGAAAAACTGTTTTTT CASSSSYEKLFF TRBJ1-4 . TRBV12-3/TRBV12-4 many
TGCGCCAGCAGCCAAGATCAAGTTGGTAGCGGGAGAGGCGGGGAGCTGTTTTTT CASSQDQVGSGRGGELFF TRBJ2-2 TRBD2 TRBV4-1 many
TGTGCCAGCAGTTACCCCCCGCAGGGTACCCCGTACGAGCAGTACTTC CASSYPPQGTPYEQYF TRBJ2-7 . TRBV6-6 many
TGTGCCAGCAGTGAAGAACAGGGCTACGAGCAGTACTTC CASSEEQGYEQYF TRBJ2-7 . TRBV2 .
TGTGCCAGCAAACCGACAGAGACCTATGGCTACACCTTC CASKPTETYGYTF TRBJ1-2 . TRBV2 .
TGTGCCAGCAGCTCCCCCGGGGGGTCGAACACCGGGGAGCTGTTTTTT CASSSPGGSNTGELFF TRBJ2-2 TRBD2 TRBV7-9 .
TGTGCCAGCAGTTTACGTGAACAGGGAACCGCCGGGGAGCTGTTTTTT CASSLREQGTAGELFF TRBJ2-2 . TRBV12-3/TRBV12-4 many
TGTGCCAGCAGCACACGGACGCTGAACACCGGGGAGCTGTTTTTT CASSTRTLNTGELFF TRBJ2-2 . TRBV7-9 .
TGCAGTGCCTCGCCGGGACTAGCAAAGACAGATACGCAGTATTTT CSASPGLAKTDTQYF TRBJ2-3 TRBD2 TRBV20-1 few
TGCAGTGCTAGGCCCCTGAATGACGAGCAGTACTTC CSARPLNDEQYF TRBJ2-7 . TRBV20-1 few
TGTGCCAGCAGCTTAGGGGCGGGAGTAGGTCAAGAGACCCAGTACTTC CASSLGAGVGQETQYF TRBJ2-5 TRBD2 TRBV7-2 many
TGCAGTGCTCCAGGGGGGCGGGGCACAGGGACAGATACGCAGTATTTT CSAPGGRGTGTDTQYF TRBJ2-3 . TRBV20-1 few
TGTGCCAGCAGTCCCCTAGCGGGAGGGCCGCTGGGGCAGTTCTTC CASSPLAGGPLGQFF TRBJ2-1 TRBD2 TRBV6-2/TRBV6-3 .
TGTGCCAGCAGTTTAACGGGTGACTCCTACGAGCAGTACTTC CASSLTGDSYEQYF TRBJ2-7 . TRBV28 many
TGTGCCAGCAGCTTGGCCCGGGGACGGCCCGAGACCCAGTACTTC CASSLARGRPETQYF TRBJ2-5 . TRBV5-5 few
TGCAGTGCTTCCCCCGGACTGAAATACAATGAGCAGTTCTTC CSASPGLKYNEQFF TRBJ2-1 . TRBV20-1 .
TGCAGTGCTAGACGTTCCCTTGGCACTGAAGCTTTCTTT CSARRSLGTEAFF TRBJ1-1 . TRBV20-1 .
TGTGAATATAGGGGCGGAATGGGGGAGACCCAGTACTTC CEYRGGMGETQYF TRBJ2-5 . TRBV7-2 many
TGTGCCAGCAGTCGACAGGGAGTAAGCAATCAGCCCCAGCATTTT CASSRQGVSNQPQHF TRBJ1-5 TRBD1 TRBV2 many
TGTGCCAGCAGTTTACCTATAAATCCCAACACCGGGGAGCTGTTTTTT CASSLPINPNTGELFF TRBJ2-2 . TRBV12-3/TRBV12-4 many
TGTGCCAGCAGCCAAGATATACTAGCGGGAACCGAGCAGTACTTC CASSQDILAGTEQYF TRBJ2-7 TRBD2 TRBV3-1 few
TGTGCCAGCAGCTCAGGGACTTTTTCCAATGAGCAGTTCTTC CASSSGTFSNEQFF TRBJ2-1 . TRBV11-3 many
TGCAGCGTTGTCGGGCCTGGGGCTTTCTTT CSVVGPGAFF TRBJ1-1 . TRBV29-1 few
TGTGCCAGCAGCGAGACGACAGGGTACGGCAATCAGCCCCAGCATTTT CASSETTGYGNQPQHF TRBJ1-5 TRBD1 TRBV28 .
TGTGCCAGCAGCCCGGCGGGGGGCCTGGGGCAGCCCCAGCATTTT CASSPAGGLGQPQHF TRBJ1-5 . TRBV7-3 .
TGTGCCAGCAGCTTAGCATGGGCGGAAGAGACCCAGTACTTC CASSLAWAEETQYF TRBJ2-5 . TRBV7-8 many
TGTGCCAGCAGCCCCCGGGGAGTGGCAGATACGCAGTATTTT CASSPRGVADTQYF TRBJ2-3 . TRBV7-2 many